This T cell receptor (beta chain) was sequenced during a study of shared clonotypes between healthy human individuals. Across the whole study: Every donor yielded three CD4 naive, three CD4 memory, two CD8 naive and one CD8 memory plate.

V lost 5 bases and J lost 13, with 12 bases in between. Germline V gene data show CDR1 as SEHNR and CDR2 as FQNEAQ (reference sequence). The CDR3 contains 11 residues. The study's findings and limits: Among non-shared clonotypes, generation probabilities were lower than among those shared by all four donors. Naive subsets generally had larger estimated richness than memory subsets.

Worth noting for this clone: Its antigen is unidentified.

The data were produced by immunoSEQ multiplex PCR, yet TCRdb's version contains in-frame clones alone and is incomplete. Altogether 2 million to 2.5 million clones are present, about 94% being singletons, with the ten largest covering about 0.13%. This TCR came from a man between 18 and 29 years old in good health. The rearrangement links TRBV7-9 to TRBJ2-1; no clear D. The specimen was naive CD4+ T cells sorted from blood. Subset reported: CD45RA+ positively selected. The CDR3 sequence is CASSALGLQFF. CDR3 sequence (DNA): TGTGCCAGCAGCGCGCTTGGCCTTCAGTTCTTC.